A selection of T cell receptor beta chains follows, all from one sample in a study of blood T cell repertoires in COVID-19. Data came from immunoSEQ multiplex PCR; TCRdb stores just in-frame clones and leaves some out. The sample has about 280,000 clones, roughly 80% seen once. Material: PBMCs or T cells enriched from blood (not recorded which). Every receptor here comes from a man aged 40-50 years who had been exposed to COVID-19. The CDR3 runs from the conserved cysteine through the conserved F or W. Fields, in order: clone size, D gene, J gene, V gene, CDR3 protein, CDR3 DNA. A D gene is named only where the DNA matches it firmly. The listing skips clone size in some rows; elsewhere it reads once, few, many or a size class.

abundance: NA; d_gene: TRBD2; j_gene: TRBJ2-4; v_gene: TRBV7-6; CDR3aa: CASSSLAGVTKNIQYF; CDR3nt: TGTGCCAGCAGCTCCCTAGCGGGAGTTACCAAAAACATTCAGTACTTC
abundance: NA; d_gene: NA; j_gene: TRBJ2-7; v_gene: TRBV27; CDR3aa: CASSPRLGSNEQYF; CDR3nt: TGTGCCAGCAGCCCGCGCCTAGGTTCTAACGAGCAGTACTTC
abundance: NA; d_gene: NA; j_gene: TRBJ2-1; v_gene: TRBV30; CDR3aa: CAWSSAGEQFF; CDR3nt: TGTGCCTGGAGTTCCGCGGGAGAGCAGTTCTTC
abundance: NA; d_gene: TRBD2; j_gene: TRBJ2-7; v_gene: TRBV5-4; CDR3aa: CASSLLKLAGSVYEQYF; CDR3nt: TGTGCCAGCAGCTTGCTGAAACTAGCGGGATCTGTCTACGAGCAGTACTTC
abundance: NA; d_gene: NA; j_gene: TRBJ1-2; v_gene: TRBV19; CDR3aa: CASSATVYGYTF; CDR3nt: TGTGCCAGTAGCGCGACAGTATATGGCTACACCTTC
abundance: few; d_gene: NA; j_gene: TRBJ2-6; v_gene: TRBV19; CDR3aa: CASSGIRGGAPFGTF; CDR3nt: TGTGCCAGTAGTGGCATACGCGGGGGCGCCCCCTTTGGAACTTTC
abundance: NA; d_gene: NA; j_gene: TRBJ1-1; v_gene: TRBV14; CDR3aa: CASSQSQQNTEAFF; CDR3nt: TGTGCCAGCAGCCAATCACAGCAAAACACTGAAGCTTTCTTT
abundance: NA; d_gene: TRBD1; j_gene: TRBJ2-7; v_gene: TRBV30; CDR3aa: CAWNRGQVGQYF; CDR3nt: TGTGCCTGGAATCGAGGACAGGTCGGGCAGTACTTC
abundance: NA; d_gene: NA; j_gene: TRBJ1-1; v_gene: TRBV5-5; CDR3aa: CASSGGRTDMNTEAFF; CDR3nt: TGTGCCAGCAGCGGGGGCCGGACGGACATGAACACTGAAGCTTTCTTT
abundance: few; d_gene: NA; j_gene: TRBJ1-5; v_gene: TRBV5-6; CDR3aa: CASSYGSNQPQHF; CDR3nt: TGTGCCAGCAGCTACGGGAGCAATCAGCCCCAGCATTTT
abundance: few; d_gene: TRBD1; j_gene: TRBJ2-3; v_gene: TRBV18; CDR3aa: CASSPRTGKVDTQYF; CDR3nt: TGTGCCAGCTCACCACGGACAGGGAAAGTGGATACGCAGTATTTT
abundance: few; d_gene: NA; j_gene: TRBJ2-5; v_gene: TRBV11-3; CDR3aa: CASSPRTGRQETQYF; CDR3nt: TGTGCCAGCAGCCCAAGAACAGGGAGACAAGAGACCCAGTACTTC
abundance: NA; d_gene: NA; j_gene: TRBJ2-1; v_gene: TRBV10-1; CDR3aa: CASSDPGFNEQFF; CDR3nt: TGCGCCAGCAGTGATCCCGGGTTCAATGAGCAGTTCTTC